This TCR beta chain is from a study of T cell responses to AZD1222 COVID-19 vaccine. This table comes from immunoSEQ multiplex PCR, and its TCRdb copy is limited to in-frame clones, with some not included. The profile covers 150,000 to 200,000 clones, with around 87% appearing a single time and about 3% taken by the ten largest. This sequence originates from an adult in good health. Material: peripheral blood, obtained on day 0 of AZD1222 vaccination.

The CDR3 spells CASSTGTGSYGYTF. CDR3 DNA: TGTGCCAGCAGCACAGGGACAGGATCCTATGGCTACACCTTC. The chain carries TRBV5-4 and TRBJ1-2; 8 bases agree with TRBD1. The CDR3 length is 14 residues. The germline CDR1 and CDR2 sequences are SGHNT and YYREEE (reference sequence). Losses at the gene ends were 4 bases for V and 4 bases for J; bases not matched to a gene: 6.